These 9 T cell receptor beta chains were sequenced from one sample in a study of molecular identifiers for immune sequencing clone quantification. TCRdb re-called the PCR reads through MiXCR, storing one row per CDR3 protein. The table includes about 510,000 distinct CDR3 sequences, 20% to 25% detected once. The sample consisted of naive CD8+ T cells from blood, with Jurkat cell RNA spiked in. Documented subset: FACS-sorted CD8+CD4-CCR7+CD45RA+ naive T cells. Every receptor here comes from a human donor in good health. Some libraries in this study had Jurkat cell RNA spiked in.

The chain joins TRBV28 to TRBJ2-7, with 7 bases matching TRBD2. CDR3 length: 15 amino acids. CDR1 is MDHEN and CDR2 is SYDVKM in the germline V gene. V shed 2 bases, J shed 4 bases, and the junction held 8 bases outside the gene matches. Written as DNA, the CDR3 is TGTGCCAGCAGTTTAGGGGGGGGGGTTGTATACGAGCAGTACTTC. This encodes CASSLGGGVVYEQYF.

There are a few counts of this clonotype. The V gene is TRBV7-9, the J gene TRBJ2-2; D is perhaps TRBD2 (5 bases). From germline, CDR1 is SEHNR and CDR2 FQNEAQ (reference sequence). The CDR3 is 15 amino acids. The ends were cut back, 1 base at V and 3 bases at J, with 9 bases in the middle. For the CDR3, the DNA is TGTGCCAGCAGCTTAGGGGAGATGTACACCGGGGAGCTGTTTTTT. Protein sequence: CASSLGEMYTGELFF.

Notes on this clonotype: An end of the junction differs from the germline gene, which may be a read error. The CDR3 spells CASGQIPVQQETQYF. In DNA, the CDR3 is TGCGCCAGCGGCCAAATCCCCGTACAACAAGAGACCCAGTACTTC. The chain joins TRBV4-1 to TRBJ2-5, with D unclear. The CDR3 is made up of 15 amino acids. The germline V gene has CDR1 MGHRA and CDR2 YSYEKL.

A word on this clonotype: A clone one base away is much larger, so this may be a read error. The chain has TRBV3-1 and TRBJ1-1; 7 bases are a match to TRBD1. Germline V gives CDR1 LGHDT, CDR2 YNNKEL (reference sequence). CDR3 length: 16 amino acids. J gave up 0 bases and V 2 bases, and 6 bases lay outside the gene matches. CDR3: CASSQLRTGLNTEAFF. CDR3 coding DNA: TGTGCCAGCAGCCAATTAAGGACAGGATTGAACACTGAAGCTTTCTTT.

This clonotype was detected ten times or more. The V call is TRBV4-3, the J call TRBJ1-1, with no clear D. Germline CDR1 and CDR2: LGHNA and YSLEER. V was pared by 0 bases and J by 0 bases, with 8 bases between. CDR3 length: 15 amino acids. The CDR3 DNA reads TGCGCCAGCAGCCAAGATAACAACATGAACACTGAAGCTTTCTTT. It is translated as CASSQDNNMNTEAFF.

Only a few counts were recorded for this clonotype. The chain combines TRBV12-3 or TRBV12-4 with TRBJ1-1; 8 nucleotides match TRBD1. This CDR3 region has 14 residues. The junction had 9 bases not matched to a gene; V was cut back by 5 bases and J by 7 bases. The CDR3 loop is CASSLMTGVDEAFF. CDR3 DNA: TGTGCCAGCAGTCTAATGACAGGGGTGGATGAAGCTTTCTTT.

The rearrangement links TRBV12-3 or TRBV12-4 to TRBJ2-7, with a tentative D call TRBD2 (6 bases). The CDR3 sequence is 16 residues long. Trimming cost V 0 bases and J 0 bases, with 12 bases left between them. CDR3 nucleotides: TGTGCCAGCAGTTTAGCCGGGCTAGCGAGCTCCTACGAGCAGTACTTC. Residues: CASSLAGLASSYEQYF.

This clonotype was detected only a few times. J is TRBJ2-7 and V is TRBV6-5; 7 positions match TRBD1. The trim removed 8 bases at V and 3 bases at J, leaving 7 bases unmatched. Germline V gives CDR1 MNHEY, CDR2 SVGAGI. The CDR3 spans 13 residues. This CDR3 reads CASGLGQSYEQYF. The CDR3 bases are TGTGCCAGCGGGTTGGGACAGAGCTACGAGCAGTACTTC.

The chain uses TRBV28 and TRBJ1-5; 7 bases map to TRBD1. This CDR3 comprises 16 residues. V shed 2 bases, J shed 1 base, and the junction held 5 bases outside the gene matches. Germline lookup yields CDR1 MDHEN and CDR2 SYDVKM. CDR3 sequence: CASSLRGGGSNQPQHF. The CDR3 bases are TGTGCCAGCAGTTTACGAGGGGGCGGGAGCAATCAGCCCCAGCATTTT.